Below, one TCR beta chain is given with its context. Its antigen remains unknown. Mouse names are used for the genes. The sequence runs out 1 residue before the end of the CDR3; the remainder is reconstructed from the germline J gene. This entry comes from a study of tissue T cells after allogeneic stem cell transplantation. General study results and limits: Few T cell clones were shared across patients, but motif clusters showed tissue-specific shared signatures.

The time point: mouse harvest day 7 after allogeneic transplant. Tail vein injection delivered 10^7 T-cell-depleted bone marrow cells and 10^6 splenic CD5+ T cells. The germline V and J ends were trimmed by 0 bases and 4 bases, with 4 bases remaining between them. The CDR3 has 13 amino acids. Germline CDR1 is FNHDT and CDR2 is SITEND (reference sequence). Repertoires were generated with immunoSEQ multiplex PCR, while TCRdb's copy carries only in-frame clones and drops some. The sample records roughly 9,000 clones, around 48% being singletons. The receptor was isolated from a female BALB/c mouse given C57BL/6 T cells with graft-versus-host disease after an allogeneic hematopoietic cell transplant. Sequences were obtained from gut tissue. The rearrangement joins TRBV19 to TRBJ2-2; D not certain. The CDR3 is CASSIDSTGQLYF. CDR3 DNA (partial): TGTGCCAGCAGTATAGACAGCACCGGGCAGCTCTAC.